This T cell receptor beta chain emerged from a study of T cell changes during pregnancy in multiple sclerosis. TCRdb's table, derived via immunoSEQ multiplex PCR, lists solely in-frame clones and lacks some. The table includes some 85,000 clones, roughly 95% detected once. Trimming took off 7 bases at V and 5 bases at J, with 11 bases between the two ends. The germline V gene encodes CDR1 LNHDA and CDR2 SQIVND (reference sequence). This CDR3 contains 13 residues. The V and J genes are TRBV19 and TRBJ1-4; D is unresolved. This sequence was found in a female donor with multiple sclerosis, enrolled in a pregnancy study. The source material was peripheral blood, sampled in the second trimester of pregnancy. The CDR3 region is CASISNSNEKLFF. The CDR3 DNA reads as TGTGCCAGTATTTCCAACTCGAATGAAAAACTGTTTTTT.